This T cell receptor beta chain was captured in a study of T cells in tuberculosis. As for the study in general: IGRA-negative adolescents, IGRA-positive adolescents with latent tuberculosis and adults with active tuberculosis formed this South African cohort.

The CDR3 totals 15 residues. Trimming removed 5 bases from V and 6 bases from J; junction bases left unmatched: 13. Germline loops: CDR1 SGHVS, CDR2 FQNEAQ. Regarding time point: new active TB diagnosis, blood taken before or within 7 days of starting treatment. TCRdb's copy holds only in-frame clones and misses some; the assay was immunoSEQ multiplex PCR. Of about 33,000 clones in the sample, 90% to 95% were seen once. The V call is TRBV7-8, the J call TRBJ2-7; 7 nucleotides agree with TRBD2. The source is an adult with tuberculosis. Some clones in this sample may be carry-over from other donors' samples. The sample in question was PBMCs, obtained at tuberculosis diagnosis. The CDR3 region has the DNA TGTGCCAGCAGCCGCCGCGGGGGAGGGGTGGGCGAGCAGTACTTC. Translated: CASSRRGGGVGEQYF.